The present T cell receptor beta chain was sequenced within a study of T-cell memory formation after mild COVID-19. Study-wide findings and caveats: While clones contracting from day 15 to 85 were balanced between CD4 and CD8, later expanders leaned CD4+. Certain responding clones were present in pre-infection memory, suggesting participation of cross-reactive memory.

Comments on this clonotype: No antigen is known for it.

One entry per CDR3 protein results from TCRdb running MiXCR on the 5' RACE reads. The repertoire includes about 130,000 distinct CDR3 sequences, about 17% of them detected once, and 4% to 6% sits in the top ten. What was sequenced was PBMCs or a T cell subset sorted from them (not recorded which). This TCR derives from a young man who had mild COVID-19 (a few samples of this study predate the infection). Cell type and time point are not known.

The DNA for the CDR3 is TGTGCCAGCAGTAAGAACTTCTACGAGCAGTACTTC. It codes for CASSKNFYEQYF. The J gene is TRBJ2-7, the V gene TRBV27; no clear D. The CDR3 contains 12 residues. Between the trimmed V and J ends, which lost 5 bases and 3 bases, there was a span of 8 bases. Germline values: CDR1 MNHEY, CDR2 SMNVEV (reference sequence).